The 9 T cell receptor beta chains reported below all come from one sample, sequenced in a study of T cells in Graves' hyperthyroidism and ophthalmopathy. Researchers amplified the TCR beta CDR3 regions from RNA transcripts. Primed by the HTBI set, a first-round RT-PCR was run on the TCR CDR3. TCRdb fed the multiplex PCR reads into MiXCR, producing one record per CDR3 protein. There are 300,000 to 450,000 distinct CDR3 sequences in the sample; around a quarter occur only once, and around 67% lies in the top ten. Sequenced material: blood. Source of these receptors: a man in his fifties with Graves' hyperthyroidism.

The CDR3 loop is CATSGSGYYEQYF. Written as DNA, the CDR3 is TGTGCCACCAGTGGTAGCGGTTACTACGAGCAGTACTTC. This chain connects TRBV24-1 to TRBJ2-7, with D perhaps matching TRBD2 (6 bases). Germline values: CDR1 KGHDR, CDR2 SFDVKD. The V end lost 5 bases, the J end lost 3 bases, and 10 bases lay between the germline ends. CDR3 length: 13 amino acids.

CDR3 sequence (DNA): TGTGCCAGTAGTCCCCGCGGAAGCAGGGGCGTCTCCGAGCAGTACTTC. Its protein is CASSPRGSRGVSEQYF. The V and J genes are TRBV7-2 and TRBJ2-7; weak D call: TRBD1 (6 bases). V was pared by 9 bases and J by 6 bases, with 27 bases between. The CDR3 contains 16 residues. In germline, CDR1 is SGHTA, CDR2 FQGNSA.

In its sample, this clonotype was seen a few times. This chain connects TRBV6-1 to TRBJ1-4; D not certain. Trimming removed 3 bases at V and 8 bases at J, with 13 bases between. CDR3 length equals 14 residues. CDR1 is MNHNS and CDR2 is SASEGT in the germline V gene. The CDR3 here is CASSETLAEEKLFF. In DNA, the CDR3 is TGTGCCAGCAGTGAGACCCTAGCAGAGGAAAAACTGTTTTTT.

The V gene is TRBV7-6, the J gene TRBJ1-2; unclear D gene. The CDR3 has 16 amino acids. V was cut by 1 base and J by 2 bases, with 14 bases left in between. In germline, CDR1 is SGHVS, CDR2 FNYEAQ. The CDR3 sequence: CASSLGKRAVNYGYTF. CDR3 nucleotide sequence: TGTGCCAGCAGCTTAGGCAAGAGGGCAGTGAACTATGGCTACACCTTC.

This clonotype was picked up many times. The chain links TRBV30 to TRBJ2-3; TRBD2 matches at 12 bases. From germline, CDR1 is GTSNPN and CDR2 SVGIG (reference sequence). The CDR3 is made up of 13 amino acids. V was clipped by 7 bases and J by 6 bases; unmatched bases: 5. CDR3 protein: CASTSGSVDTQYF. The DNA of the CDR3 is TGTGCCTCGACTAGCGGGAGTGTTGATACGCAGTATTTT. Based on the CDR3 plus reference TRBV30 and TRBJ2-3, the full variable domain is SQTIHQWPATLVQPVGSPLSLECTVEGTSNPNLYWYRQAAGRGLQLLFYSVGIGQISSEVPQNLSASRPQDRQFILSSKKLLLSDSGFYLCASTSGSVDTQYFGPGTRLTVL.

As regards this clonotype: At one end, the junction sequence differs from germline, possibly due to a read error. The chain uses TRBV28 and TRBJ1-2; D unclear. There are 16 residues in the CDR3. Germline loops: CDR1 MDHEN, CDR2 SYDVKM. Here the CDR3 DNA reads TGTGCCATCAGTCCCAACATAGATCCCCGGCACGGTGGCTACACCTTC. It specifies CAISPNIDPRHGGYTF.

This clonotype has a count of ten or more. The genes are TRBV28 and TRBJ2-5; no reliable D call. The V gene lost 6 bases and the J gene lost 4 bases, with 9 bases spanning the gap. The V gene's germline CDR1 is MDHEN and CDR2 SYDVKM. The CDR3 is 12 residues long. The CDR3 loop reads CASRGSGETQYF. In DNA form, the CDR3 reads TGTGCCAGCAGGGGGTCGGGAGAGACCCAGTACTTC.

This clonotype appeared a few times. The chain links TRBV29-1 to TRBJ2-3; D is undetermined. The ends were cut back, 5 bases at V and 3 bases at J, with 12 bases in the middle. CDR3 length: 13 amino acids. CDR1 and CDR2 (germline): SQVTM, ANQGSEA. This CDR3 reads CSVRGRVTDTQYF. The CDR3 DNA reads TGCAGCGTTCGAGGCCGGGTTACAGATACGCAGTATTTT.

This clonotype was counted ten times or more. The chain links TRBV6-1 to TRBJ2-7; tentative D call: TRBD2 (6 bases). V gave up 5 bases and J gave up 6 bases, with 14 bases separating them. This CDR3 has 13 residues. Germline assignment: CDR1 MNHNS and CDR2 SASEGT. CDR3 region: CASSPQGAGEQYF. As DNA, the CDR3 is TGTGCCAGCAGTCCCCAGGGAGCGGGCGAGCAGTACTTC.